The source of this TCR beta chain is a study of vaccination effects on CD4 cells after COVID-19. Study context: Following the second dose by a median of 72 days, the post-vaccine samples were obtained. The study, taken as a whole, reports: Marked clonal contraction was seen in infection- and vaccine-induced clones late after vaccination.

ViraFEST expansion of antigen-specific CD4+ T cells with viral peptide pools preceded sequencing. CD4+ T cells were isolated after about eleven days of culture. Two-dose vaccination with either BNT162b2 or mRNA-1273 was given to the participants. The authors exchanged half the medium for IL-2 medium on days 3 and 7. Using immunoSEQ multiplex PCR, the repertoire was profiled, and TCRdb retains in-frame clones only, with some absent. This repertoire shows about 60,000 clones, around 78% found once; its top ten account for just under 2%. Concerning this clone itself: Its target is unknown.

Germline V CDR1 and CDR2: MGHRA, YSYEKL. CDR3 length equals 15 residues. Trimming pared 3 bases from V and 6 bases from J, leaving 14 bases between. The clonotype was recovered from a human donor who received a COVID-19 vaccine. The sample consisted of CD4+ T cells from PBMCs cultured with HCoV-OC43 spike peptides, taken after COVID-19 vaccination. Sample subset: HCoV-OC43 spike overlapping peptide pool stimulation. The chain couples TRBV4-1 to TRBJ2-2, with D possibly being TRBD1 (5 bases). The CDR3: CASSHWGPPAGELFF. The CDR3 nucleotides read TGCGCCAGCAGCCACTGGGGCCCCCCCGCCGGGGAGCTGTTTTTT.